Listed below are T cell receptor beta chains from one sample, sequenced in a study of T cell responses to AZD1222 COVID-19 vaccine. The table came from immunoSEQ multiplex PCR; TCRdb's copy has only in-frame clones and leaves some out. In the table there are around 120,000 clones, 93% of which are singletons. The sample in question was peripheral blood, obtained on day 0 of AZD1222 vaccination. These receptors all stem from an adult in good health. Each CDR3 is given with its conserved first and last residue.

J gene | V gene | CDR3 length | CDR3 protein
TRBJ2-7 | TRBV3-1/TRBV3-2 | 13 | CASSRLRDSEQYF
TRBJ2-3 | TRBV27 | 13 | CATKTPTTDTQYF
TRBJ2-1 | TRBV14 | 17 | CASSQDRLREGGSEQFF
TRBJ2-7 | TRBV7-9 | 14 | CASSPLDVSYEQYF
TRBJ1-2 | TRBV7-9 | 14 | CASSSNLSGGGYTF
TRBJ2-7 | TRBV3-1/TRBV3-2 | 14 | CASSPGTGTYEQYF
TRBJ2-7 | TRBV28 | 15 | CASSYAGQGSYEQYF
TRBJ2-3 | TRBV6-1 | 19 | CASSESSGSYGLGTDTQYF
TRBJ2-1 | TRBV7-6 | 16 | CASSLMGSGRADEQFF
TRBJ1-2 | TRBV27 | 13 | CASSPRTGYGYTF
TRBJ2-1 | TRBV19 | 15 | CASSIQTGEWNEQFF
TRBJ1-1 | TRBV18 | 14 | CASARTGANTEAFF
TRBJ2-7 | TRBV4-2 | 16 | CASSQEWDRETYEQYF
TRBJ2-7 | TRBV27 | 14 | CASSFAGGVFEQYF
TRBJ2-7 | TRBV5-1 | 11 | CASSDFGEQYF
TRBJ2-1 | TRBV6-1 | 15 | CASSEMLEGVAGQFF
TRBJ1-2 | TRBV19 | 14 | CASSIQGTGNGYTF
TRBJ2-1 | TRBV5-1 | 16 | CASNNGQLSSYNEQFF
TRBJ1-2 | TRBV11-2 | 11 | CASSLVQVLTF
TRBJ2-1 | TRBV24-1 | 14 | CATSDPQEGFEQFF
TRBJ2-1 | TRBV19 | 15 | CASSIFGSSYNEQFF